The following is a T cell receptor (beta chain) sequence with its context. These data come from a study of blood T cell repertoires in COVID-19. CDR3 length: 14 residues. The germline CDR1 and CDR2 sequences are SGHRS and YFSETQ. J gave up 9 bases and V 4 bases, and 5 bases lay outside the gene matches. Generated by immunoSEQ multiplex PCR, the TCRdb table keeps only in-frame clones and is missing some. This sample has about 300,000 clones, with about nine tenths found just once. In Cohort 3, a recovered donor had either two negative PCRs, clearance, or symptom resolution. The material sequenced was PBMCs or T cells enriched from blood (not recorded which). This TCR derives from a woman between 18 and 29 years old who had recovered from COVID-19. The V gene is TRBV5-1, the J gene TRBJ1-6, with 9 bases that match TRBD1. CDR3 residues: CASSPGTGTSPLHF. The CDR3 coding sequence is TGCGCCAGCAGCCCCGGGACAGGGACTTCACCCCTCCACTTT.